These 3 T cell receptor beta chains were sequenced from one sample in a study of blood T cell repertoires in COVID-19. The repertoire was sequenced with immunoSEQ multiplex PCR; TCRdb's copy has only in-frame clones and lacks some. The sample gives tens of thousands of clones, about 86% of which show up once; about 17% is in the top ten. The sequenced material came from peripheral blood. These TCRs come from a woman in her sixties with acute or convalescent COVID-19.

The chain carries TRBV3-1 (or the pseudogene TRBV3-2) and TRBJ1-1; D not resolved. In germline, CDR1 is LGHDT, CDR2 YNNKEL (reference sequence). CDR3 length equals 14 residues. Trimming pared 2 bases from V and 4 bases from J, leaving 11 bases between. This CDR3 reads CASSQRGLGTEAFF. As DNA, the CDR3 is TGTGCCAGCAGCCAACGGGGTTTAGGCACTGAAGCTTTCTTT.

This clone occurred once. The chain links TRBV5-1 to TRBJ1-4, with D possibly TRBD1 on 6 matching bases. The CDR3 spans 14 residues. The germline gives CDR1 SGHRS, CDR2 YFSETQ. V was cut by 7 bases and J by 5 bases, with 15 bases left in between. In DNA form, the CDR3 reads TGCGCCAGCCGTAGACAGGCCGAAAATGAAAAACTGTTTTTT. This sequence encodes CASRRQAENEKLFF.

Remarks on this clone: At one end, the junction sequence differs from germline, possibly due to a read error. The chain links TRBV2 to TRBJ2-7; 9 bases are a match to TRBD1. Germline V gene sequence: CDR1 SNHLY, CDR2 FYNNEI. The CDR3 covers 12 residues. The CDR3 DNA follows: TGTGCCAGCAGTGACGCGGGGGACAGGGCACTATTC. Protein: CASSDAGDRALF.